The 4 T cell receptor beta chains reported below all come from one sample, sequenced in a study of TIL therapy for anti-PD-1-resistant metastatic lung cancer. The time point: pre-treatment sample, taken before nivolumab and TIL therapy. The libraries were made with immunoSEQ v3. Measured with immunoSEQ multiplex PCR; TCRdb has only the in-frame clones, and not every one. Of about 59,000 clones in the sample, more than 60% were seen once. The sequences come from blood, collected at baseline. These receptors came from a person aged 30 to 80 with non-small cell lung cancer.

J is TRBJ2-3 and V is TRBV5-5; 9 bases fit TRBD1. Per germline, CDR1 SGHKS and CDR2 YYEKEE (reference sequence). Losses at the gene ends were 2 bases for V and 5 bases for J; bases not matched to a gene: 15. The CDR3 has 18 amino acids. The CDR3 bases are TGTGCCAGCAGCTTTCGGAACCTGGGGACAGGGAGGATAGATACGCAGTATTTT. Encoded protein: CASSFRNLGTGRIDTQYF.

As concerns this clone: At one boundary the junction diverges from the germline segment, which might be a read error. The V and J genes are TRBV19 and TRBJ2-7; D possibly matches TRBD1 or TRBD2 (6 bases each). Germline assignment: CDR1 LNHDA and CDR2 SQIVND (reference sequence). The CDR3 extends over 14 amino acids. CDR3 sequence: CASSKNRDSHEQYF. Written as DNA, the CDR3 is TGTGCCAGTAGCAAGAACAGGGACTCCCACGAGCAGTACTTC. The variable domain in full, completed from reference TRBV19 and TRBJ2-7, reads DGGITQSPKYLFRKEGQNVTLSCEQNLNHDAMYWYRQDPGQGLRLIYYSQIVNDFQKGDIAEGYSVSREKKESFPLTVTSAQKNPTAFYLCASSKNRDSHEQYFGPGTRLTVT.

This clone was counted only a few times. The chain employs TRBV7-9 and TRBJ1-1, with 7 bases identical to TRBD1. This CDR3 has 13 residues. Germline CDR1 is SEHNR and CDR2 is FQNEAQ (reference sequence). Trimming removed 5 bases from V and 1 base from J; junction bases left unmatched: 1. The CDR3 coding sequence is TGTGCCAGCAGCCCAGGGGGGAACACTGAAGCTTTCTTT. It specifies CASSPGGNTEAFF.

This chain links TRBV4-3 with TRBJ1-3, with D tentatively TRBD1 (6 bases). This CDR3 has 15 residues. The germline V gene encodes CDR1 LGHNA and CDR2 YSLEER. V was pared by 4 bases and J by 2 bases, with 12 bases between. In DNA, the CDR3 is TGCGCCAGCAGCCGACGGGACACCGCTGGAAACACCATATATTTT. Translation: CASSRRDTAGNTIYF.